This T cell receptor (beta chain) stems from a study of T cells in Graves' hyperthyroidism and ophthalmopathy. V gave up 7 bases and J gave up 0 bases, with 10 bases separating them. The CDR3 sequence is 14 residues long. Germline V gives CDR1 MNHEY, CDR2 SVGAGI. This clonotype was observed at least ten times. The source of the PBMCs was 10 ml of fresh peripheral blood. TCR beta CDR3 regions were amplified from RNA. First-round RT-PCR of the TCR CDR3 relied on the HTBI primer set. A single record per CDR3 protein comes from TCRdb applying MiXCR to the multiplex PCR reads. The sample has about 610,000 distinct CDR3 sequences, roughly 14% seen once; the top ten hold over 3.5%.

This chain joins TRBV6-5 and TRBJ1-5; D not certain. The source is a woman between 40 and 55 years old with Graves' ophthalmopathy. Sequenced material: blood. The CDR3 nucleotides read TGTGCCAGCAATACACCGTATAGCAATCAGCCCCAGCATTTT. Protein: CASNTPYSNQPQHF.